What follows are 19 T cell receptor beta chains derived from one specimen sequenced in a study of blood T cells in healthy people across ages. The use of a sample-barcoded 5' primer and a J-beta primer mix characterized a second PCR of roughly 6 to 11 cycles. TCRdb re-derived calls from the 5' RACE reads in MiXCR, one entry per CDR3 protein. The data contain roughly 560,000 distinct CDR3 sequences, around 24% of them singletons. These same records also appear under a second study, on T cells of mothers and their children.

Sequencing input: blood. The receptors derive from a boy younger than 18 in good health.

This chain uses TRBV28 with TRBJ2-5, with TRBD1 matching over 8 bases. The J call may not be correct, given that the DNA end is closer to TRBJ2-7. The CDR3 has 18 residues. Germline V CDR1 and CDR2: MDHEN, SYDVKM. CDR3 sequence: CASSLGEDRDRLNDEQYF. The CDR3 DNA reads as TGTGCCAGCAGTTTAGGGGAGGACCGGGACAGGCTTAACGACGAGCAGTACTTC.

This clonotype has more than one count but fewer than ten. The V and J genes are TRBV20-1 and TRBJ2-5, with D possibly being TRBD1 or TRBD2 (5 bases each). Germline assignment: CDR1 DFQATT and CDR2 SNEGSKA (reference sequence). V lost 0 bases to trimming and J lost 5 bases, with 13 bases between them. The CDR3 contains 14 residues. CDR3 coding DNA: TGCAGTGCTAGAGATGGGGGACCGGGGGAGACCCAGTACTTC. Its protein is CSARDGGPGETQYF.

Only a few counts were recorded for this clonotype. The V gene is TRBV4-1, the J gene TRBJ2-7; D is perhaps TRBD1 or TRBD2 (6 bases each). This CDR3 spans 15 amino acids. V was cut by 0 bases and J by 3 bases, with 12 bases left in between. The germline V gene has CDR1 MGHRA and CDR2 YSYEKL. The CDR3 DNA reads as TGCGCCAGCAGCCAAGATAACAGGGAGGTCTACGAGCAGTACTTC. Its translation is CASSQDNREVYEQYF.

There are a few counts of this clonotype. The rearrangement joins TRBV2 to TRBJ2-5; no clear D gene. With the DNA end fitting TRBJ2-1 better, the J assignment may be wrong. The CDR3 totals 15 residues. Germline-derived CDR1 and CDR2 are SNHLY and FYNNEI. The CDR3: CASSERYLRNNEQFF. Written as DNA, the CDR3 is TGTGCCAGCAGTGAACGGTACCTCCGGAACAATGAGCAGTTCTTC.

Comments on this clonotype: One end of the junction fails to match germline, which may point to a read error. The rearrangement links TRBV24-1 to TRBJ2-1; TRBD1 aligns across 8 bases. The CDR3 sequence is 16 residues long. The V gene's germline CDR1 is KGHDR and CDR2 SFDVKD. CDR3 loop: CATSADRQGRYNEQFF. CDR3 nucleotide sequence: TGTGCCACTAGTGCGGATCGACAGGGGCGTTACAATGAGCAGTTCTTC.

V and J are TRBV12-3 or TRBV12-4 and TRBJ1-4; D gene uncertain. The V gene lost 4 bases and the J gene lost 0 bases, with 6 bases spanning the gap. The CDR3 has 14 amino acids. CDR3: CASSSRTTNEKLFF. The DNA of the CDR3 is TGTGCCAGCAGTTCGCGTACAACTAATGAAAAACTGTTTTTT.

This clonotype appeared many times. The gene calls are TRBV14 and TRBJ1-1; 7 bases map to TRBD1. Unmatched junction bases numbered 7, after V lost 3 bases and J lost 3 bases. Per germline, CDR1 SGHDN and CDR2 FVKESK. The CDR3 spans 15 residues. CDR3 region: CASSHPTGADTEAFF. In DNA, the CDR3 is TGTGCCAGCAGCCACCCTACAGGGGCGGACACTGAAGCTTTCTTT. Variable domain in full (rest from reference TRBV14 and TRBJ1-1): EAGVTQFPSHSVIEKGQTVTLRCDPISGHDNLYWYRRVMGKEIKFLLHFVKESKQDESGMPNNRFLAERTGGTYSTLKVQPAELEDSGVYFCASSHPTGADTEAFFGQGTRLTVV.

V and J are TRBV29-1 and TRBJ2-5; 14 bases are shared with TRBD2. With 0 bases clipped from V and 1 base from J, the junction kept 7 bases outside the gene matches. Germline-derived CDR1 and CDR2 are SQVTM and ANQGSEA. The CDR3 length is 18 residues. CDR3: CSVEDPGLAGDLQETQYF. Here the CDR3 DNA reads TGCAGCGTTGAAGATCCGGGACTAGCGGGGGACCTCCAAGAGACCCAGTACTTC.

This clonotype was seen a few times. The J gene is TRBJ2-5, the V gene TRBV2; 12 nucleotides align to TRBD2. The J call is in doubt because the DNA end fits TRBJ2-1 better. From germline, CDR1 is SNHLY and CDR2 FYNNEI. The CDR3 has 16 amino acids. CDR3 in DNA: TGTGCCAGCATGGGGACTAGCGGGTCTTTCGTCAATGAGCAGTTCTTC. It encodes CASMGTSGSFVNEQFF.

Note on this clonotype: One junction end does not reproduce the germline sequence, and a read error may be involved. This chain uses TRBV20-1 with TRBJ2-5, with a tentative D call TRBD1 (5 bases). Germline CDR1 DFQATT, CDR2 SNEGSKA (reference sequence). This CDR3 has 15 amino acids. The CDR3 loop reads CSAPGLGPFQEAQYF. The CDR3 nucleotides are TGCAGTGCTCCCGGTCTGGGGCCTTTCCAAGAGGCCCAGTACTTC.

The rearrangement uses TRBV6-5 and TRBJ2-7; the match to TRBD1 covers 7 bases. With 6 bases clipped from V and 0 bases from J, the junction kept 8 bases outside the gene matches. Germline V lookup: CDR1 MNHEY, CDR2 SVGAGI. There are 15 residues in the CDR3. The CDR3 loop reads CASRTGTASSYEQYF. CDR3 DNA: TGTGCCAGCAGAACCGGGACAGCAAGCTCCTACGAGCAGTACTTC.

In this sample, this clonotype turned up a few times. The CDR3 region has the DNA TGCGCCAGCAGCTCAAGACAGGGATTCGGAGAGCAGTACTTC. Translation: CASSSRQGFGEQYF. The chain joins TRBV5-1 to TRBJ2-5; 7 positions match TRBD1. The CDR3 is 14 amino acids. CDR1 and CDR2 (germline): SGHRS, YFSETQ. After removal of 3 bases from V and 11 bases from J, the junction contained 13 bases not matched to a gene.

As regards this clonotype: Relative to the germline gene, one junction end is altered; a read error may explain this. V gene TRBV12-5 combines with J gene TRBJ2-1; tentative D call: TRBD2 (5 bases). Germline V lookup: CDR1 LGHNT, CDR2 FRNRAP. This CDR3 spans 10 amino acids. Here the CDR3 reads CASGLVRSGF. The CDR3, as DNA: TGTGCTAGTGGTTTGGTACGAAGCGGATTC.

The chain uses TRBV29-1 and TRBJ2-6; no reliable D call. This CDR3 comprises 13 residues. Germline-derived CDR1 and CDR2 are SQVTM and ANQGSEA. V was shortened by 4 bases and J by 0 bases, with 4 bases between the two germline ends. The CDR3 DNA follows: TGCAGCGTTGCGGACTCTGGGGCCAACGTCCTGACTTTC. Translation: CSVADSGANVLTF.

The chain uses TRBV4-3 and TRBJ2-3; tentatively, D is TRBD2 (7 bases). The V gene lost 0 bases and the J gene lost 4 bases, with 11 bases spanning the gap. The CDR3 is made up of 15 amino acids. The germline CDR1 and CDR2 sequences are LGHNA and YSLEER. The CDR3 coding sequence is TGCGCCAGCAGCCAAGATACGGGGGGCCCAGATACGCAGTATTTT. This translates into CASSQDTGGPDTQYF.

This clonotype was seen a few times. The chain employs TRBV28 and TRBJ2-1, with D possibly TRBD2 on 7 matching bases. V lost 5 bases and J 2 bases, leaving 10 bases between the germline ends. Germline assignment: CDR1 MDHEN and CDR2 SYDVKM. The CDR3 sequence is 14 residues long. In nucleotides, the CDR3 is TGTGCCAGCAGTGGGGGGGCCGCCTACAATGAGCAGTTCTTC. The encoded protein is CASSGGAAYNEQFF.

This clonotype was detected ten times or more. The J gene is TRBJ2-3, the V gene TRBV28; a possible D gene is TRBD2 (6 bases). In germline, CDR1 is MDHEN, CDR2 SYDVKM. Trimming took off 4 bases at V and 0 bases at J, with 20 bases between the two ends. This CDR3 is built from 18 residues. CDR3 sequence reads: CASSSYVGSGSSTDTQYF. The CDR3 DNA sequence: TGTGCCAGCAGTTCTTATGTGGGTAGCGGTTCTAGCACAGATACGCAGTATTTT.

This chain joins TRBV19 and TRBJ1-2, with D tentatively TRBD1 (5 bases). The germline V gene has CDR1 LNHDA and CDR2 SQIVND (reference sequence). The CDR3 consists of 15 residues. V was pared by 4 bases and J by 2 bases, with 14 bases between. The chain's CDR3 is CASSTKSGANYGYTF. The CDR3 bases are TGTGCCAGTAGTACCAAGTCCGGGGCGAACTATGGCTACACCTTC.

The V call is TRBV27, the J call TRBJ2-5; D is perhaps TRBD1 (6 bases). Trimming shortened V by 2 bases and J by 1 base, and 11 bases separated the two germline ends. Germline V lookup: CDR1 MNHEY, CDR2 SMNVEV (reference sequence). CDR3 length: 15 residues. The CDR3 region has the DNA TGTGCCAGCAGTTTAGCGAACAGGGTCCAAGAGACCCAGTACTTC. Its translation is CASSLANRVQETQYF.